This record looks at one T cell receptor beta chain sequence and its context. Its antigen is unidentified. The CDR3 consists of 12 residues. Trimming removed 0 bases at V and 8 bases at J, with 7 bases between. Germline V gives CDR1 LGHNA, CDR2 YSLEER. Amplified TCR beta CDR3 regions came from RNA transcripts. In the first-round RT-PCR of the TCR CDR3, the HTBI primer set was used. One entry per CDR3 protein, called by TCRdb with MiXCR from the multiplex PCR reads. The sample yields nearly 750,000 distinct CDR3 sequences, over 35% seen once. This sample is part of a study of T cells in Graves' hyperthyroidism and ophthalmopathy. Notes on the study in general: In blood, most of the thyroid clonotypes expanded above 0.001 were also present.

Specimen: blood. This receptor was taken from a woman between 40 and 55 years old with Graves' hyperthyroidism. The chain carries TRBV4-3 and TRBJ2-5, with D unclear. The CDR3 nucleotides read TGCGCCAGCAGCCAAGATTCCAGAACCCAGTACTTC. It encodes CASSQDSRTQYF.